These 5 T cell receptor beta chains share one sample of origin, sequenced in a study of blood T cell repertoires in COVID-19. Clones were read by immunoSEQ multiplex PCR, and TCRdb kept only the in-frame ones, dropping some. The sample includes about 370,000 clones, around 87% of them seen just once. Sample: peripheral blood. Every receptor here comes from a woman aged 25 to 39 with COVID-19, enrolled during active disease.

The V call is TRBV10-3, the J call TRBJ2-3, with 7 bases aligning to TRBD1. Germline V CDR1 and CDR2: ENHRY, SYGVKD. CDR3 length: 15 amino acids. V lost 4 bases and J lost 2; bases outside the gene matches: 6. The CDR3 coding sequence is TGTGCCATCAGTGGTTCGACAGGGACCACAGATACGCAGTATTTT. This gives the protein CAISGSTGTTDTQYF.

This chain connects TRBV29-1 to TRBJ1-2; 9 nucleotides match TRBD1. The germline V gene encodes CDR1 SQVTM and CDR2 ANQGSEA. The V gene end was trimmed by 7 bases and the J gene end by 4 bases; junction bases not matched to a gene: 13. The CDR3 is 15 amino acids. For the CDR3, the DNA is TGCAGCGCCGATGCCACCACGACAGGGGGCTATGGCTACACCTTC. Translation: CSADATTTGGYGYTF.

The CDR3 loop is CASSLSANTGELFF. The CDR3 DNA reads TGCGCCAGCAGCTTGAGCGCGAACACCGGGGAGCTGTTTTTT. This chain connects TRBV5-1 to TRBJ2-2; D ambiguous. This CDR3 is 14 amino acids long. The V end was cut by 1 base, the J end by 0 bases, with 4 bases between. CDR1 is SGHRS, CDR2 YFSETQ, per germline. The complete variable domain, with remaining parts taken from reference TRBV5-1 and TRBJ2-2, reads KAGVTQTPRYLIKTRGQQVTLSCSPISGHRSVSWYQQTPGQGLQFLFEYFSETQRNKGNFPGRFSGRQFSNSRSEMNVSTLELGDSALYLCASSLSANTGELFFGEGSRLTVL.

This clone has a single count. J is TRBJ2-5 and V is TRBV21-1; the D call of TRBD2 is as the table states it, not checked on the DNA. TRBV21-1 is shown as a pseudogene. The CDR3 sequence is 13 residues long. CDR3 nucleotides: TGTGCCAGCAGCAGGACTAGCGAAGAGACCCAGTACTTC. It is translated as CASSRTSEETQYF.

The chain is built from TRBV28 and TRBJ2-5; 7 bases align to TRBD1. From germline, CDR1 is MDHEN and CDR2 SYDVKM. This CDR3 region has 13 residues. J gave up 3 bases and V 6 bases, and 4 bases lay outside the gene matches. In nucleotides, the CDR3 is TGTGCCAGCAGGTCAGGGGGTGAAGAGACCCAGTACTTC. Translating gives CASRSGGEETQYF.